What follows describes a single TCR beta chain. The junction departs from the called germline gene at one end, perhaps through a read error. Each participant's cohort was designated according to participant-reported clinical history. This specimen comes from a study of blood T cell repertoires in COVID-19. Study-wide background: The cDNA or gDNA used as material had been derived from T cells, B-cell-depleted T cells, or PBMCs.

Some clones are missing from TCRdb's copy, which holds only in-frame ones; the method was immunoSEQ multiplex PCR. The table lists more than 200,000 clones, around 92% of them singletons. The CDR3 spans 17 residues. Germline assignment: CDR1 SGHAT and CDR2 FQNNGV. This rearrangement joins TRBV11-2 to TRBJ2-3; 10 nucleotides line up with TRBD2. The sample taken for sequencing was PBMCs or T cells enriched from blood (not recorded which). The sequence was collected from a woman in her twenties or thirties with acute COVID-19. This chain's CDR3 is CASSLAPLAGGTGTQYF. The CDR3, as DNA: TGTGCCAGCAGCTTAGCCCCTTTAGCGGGGGGCACAGGTACGCAGTATTTT. The variable domain in full, with the rest retrieved from reference TRBV11-2 and TRBJ2-3, is EAGVAQSPRYKIIEKRQSVAFWCNPISGHATLYWYQQILGQGPKLLIQFQNNGVVDDSQLPKDRFSAERLKGVDSTLKIQPAKLEDSAVYLCASSLAPLAGGTGTQYFGPGTRLTVL.